This T cell receptor beta chain was sequenced in a study of cytomegalovirus exposure and HLA in healthy donors. On the study more broadly: An analysis done earlier identified 120 million or so unique TCR beta sequences from 200 million or so T cells. The study's findings and limits: The dataset shows that most TCR sequences were rare, while some public TCRs occurred in many donors. One later analysis reportedly identified an Asian-associated ancestry cluster that showed fewer N-insertions than the approximately 670-donor mean.

In the PCR, 60 Vbeta and 13 Jbeta primers were used. Method: immunoSEQ multiplex PCR; TCRdb's copy keeps in-frame clones and lacks some. The profile covers 95,000 to 100,000 clones, with 60% to 85% appearing a single time and about 10% taken by the ten largest. A word on this clone: Antigen unknown. A read error may produce the germline difference seen at one junction end.

The CDR3 has 17 amino acids. Looked up from germline, CDR1 is MGHRA and CDR2 is YSYEKL. The chain carries TRBV4-1 and TRBJ2-3; 7 nucleotides align to TRBD1. The sequencing sample was made of PBMCs. This sequence originates from a man aged 45 to 65 in good health and CMV-seronegative. CDR3 sequence (DNA): TGCGCCGGCAGCCAAGAGGGGCGGCACAGGGGCGGAAATACGCAGTATTTT. The encoded protein is CAGSQEGRHRGGNTQYF.